This T cell receptor beta chain was sequenced during a study of T cell repertoires in cytomegalovirus infection. Looking at the study overall: Evidence of both CMV infection and a matching HLA type came from public TCR beta signatures. General study points: Ex vivo, HLA-C-restricted CMV-specific TCR beta clonotypes prevailed over the rest of the response. Frequencies of public TCR beta families were cumulated, and this identified carriers of CMV plus the relevant HLA.

Germline CDR1 reads MDHEN; CDR2 reads SYDVKM. This CDR3 has 15 amino acids. V shed 4 bases and J 4 bases; nucleotides not matched to a gene: 8. From the reads, TCRdb called clonotypes with MiXCR, one entry per CDR3 protein. This repertoire shows a few hundred thousand distinct CDR3 sequences, approximately 30% found once; its top ten account for approximately 13%. Concerning this clonotype: Its antigen is unidentified.

This TCR was sampled from a human donor in good health (CMV status not recorded). Some clones in this sample may be carry-over from other donors' samples. This chain joins TRBV28 and TRBJ1-1, with 8 bases lining up with TRBD1. The sample consisted of cultured PBMCs, taken from culture after CMV antigen stimulation. CDR3 amino acids: CASSSTGQGVTEAFF. The CDR3, as DNA: TGTGCCAGCAGTTCTACTGGACAGGGAGTCACTGAAGCTTTCTTT.